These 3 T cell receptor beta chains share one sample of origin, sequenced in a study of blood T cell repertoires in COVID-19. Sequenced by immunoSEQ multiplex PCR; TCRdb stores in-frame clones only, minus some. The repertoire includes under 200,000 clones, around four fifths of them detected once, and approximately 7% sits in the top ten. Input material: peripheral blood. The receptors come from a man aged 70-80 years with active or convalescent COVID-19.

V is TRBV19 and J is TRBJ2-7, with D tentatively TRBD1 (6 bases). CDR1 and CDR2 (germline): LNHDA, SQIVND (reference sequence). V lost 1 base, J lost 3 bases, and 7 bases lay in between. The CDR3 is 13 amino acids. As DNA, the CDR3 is TGTGCCAGTAGTATAGTACAGGGCTACGAGCAGTACTTC. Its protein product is CASSIVQGYEQYF. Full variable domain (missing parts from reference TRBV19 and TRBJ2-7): DGGITQSPKYLFRKEGQNVTLSCEQNLNHDAMYWYRQDPGQGLRLIYYSQIVNDFQKGDIAEGYSVSREKKESFPLTVTSAQKNPTAFYLCASSIVQGYEQYFGPGTRLTVT.

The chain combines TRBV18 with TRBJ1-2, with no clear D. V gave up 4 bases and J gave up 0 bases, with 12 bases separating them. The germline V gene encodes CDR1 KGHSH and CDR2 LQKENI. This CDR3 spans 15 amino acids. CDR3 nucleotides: TGTGCCAGCTCACTCGGGGAGGGCACTAACTATGGCTACACCTTC. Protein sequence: CASSLGEGTNYGYTF.

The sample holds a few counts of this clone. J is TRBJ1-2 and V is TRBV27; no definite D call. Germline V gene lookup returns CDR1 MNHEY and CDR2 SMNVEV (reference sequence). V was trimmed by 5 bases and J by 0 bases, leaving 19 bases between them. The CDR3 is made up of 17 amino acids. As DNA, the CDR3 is TGTGCCAGCAGTCGGGGAGGGAATGTAAGGGCTAACTATGGCTACACCTTC. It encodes CASSRGGNVRANYGYTF.